These 29 T cell receptor beta chains came from one sample sequenced in a study of T cell responses to AZD1222 COVID-19 vaccine. Repertoires were generated with immunoSEQ multiplex PCR, while TCRdb's copy carries only in-frame clones and drops some. Among approximately 100,000 clones, approximately 91% were seen once, and the ten largest hold about 3.9%. The specimen was peripheral blood, collected on day 0 of AZD1222 vaccination. The source is an adult in good health.

The chain employs TRBV6-4 and TRBJ2-3, with TRBD2 matching over 9 bases. V lost 4 bases and J lost 2; bases outside the gene matches: 1. CDR1 and CDR2 from the germline V gene are MRHNA and SNTAGT. The CDR3 spans 14 residues. The CDR3 DNA reads TGTGCCAGCAGTGGCGGGGGGGCCACAGATACGCAGTATTTT. It codes for CASSGGGATDTQYF.

The chain is built from TRBV4-1 and TRBJ2-1; 8 bases match TRBD2. The length of the CDR3 is 16 residues. Germline V CDR1 and CDR2: MGHRA, YSYEKL. V lost 1 base, J lost 7 bases, and 9 bases stayed unmatched. CDR3 coding DNA: TGCGCCAGCAGCCAAGTGTCCAGCGGGGGAGGAAATGAGCAGTTCTTC. Encoded protein: CASSQVSSGGGNEQFF.

CDR3 sequence: CASTTYGGGNEQFF. In DNA, the CDR3 is TGTGCCAGCACTACATACGGGGGAGGCAATGAGCAGTTCTTC. The chain is built from TRBV7-2 and TRBJ2-1, with D perhaps TRBD2 (6 bases). Trimming left V 7 bases short and J 6 bases short, with 16 bases between. Per germline, CDR1 SGHTA and CDR2 FQGNSA. The CDR3 sequence is 14 residues long.

The chain recombines TRBV5-6 with TRBJ2-3; a possible D gene is TRBD2 (5 bases). The ends were cut back, 4 bases at V and 0 bases at J, with 12 bases in the middle. Germline V gives CDR1 SGHDT, CDR2 YYEEEE. The CDR3 runs to 15 residues. CDR3 DNA: TGTGCCAGCAGCCCTTACGGGGTTAGCACAGATACGCAGTATTTT. This codes for CASSPYGVSTDTQYF.

The chain has TRBV5-1 and TRBJ1-4; 8 nucleotides line up with TRBD1. This CDR3 region has 17 residues. Germline V gene data show CDR1 as SGHRS and CDR2 as YFSETQ. Trimming cost V 3 bases and J 0 bases; bases outside gene matches: 7. Here the CDR3 DNA reads TGCGCCAGCAGCTCGAGGACAGGGATTGCAACTAATGAAAAACTGTTTTTT. Translating it yields CASSSRTGIATNEKLFF.

The genes are TRBV6-2 or TRBV6-3 and TRBJ2-1; 12 bases are shared with TRBD1. J was trimmed by 7 bases and V by 4 bases; bases with no gene match: 14. Germline CDR1 MNHEY, CDR2 SVGEGT. This CDR3 comprises 18 residues. In DNA, the CDR3 is TGTGCCAGCAGTTCTACCGCCGCCGGGACAGGGGGCCCAAATGAGCAGTTCTTC. Its protein is CASSSTAAGTGGPNEQFF.

The gene calls are TRBV29-1 and TRBJ1-2, with TRBD1 matching 7 bases. Germline CDR1 SQVTM, CDR2 ANQGSEA. The trim removed 4 bases at V and 6 bases at J, leaving 8 bases unmatched. The CDR3 runs to 13 residues. The CDR3 sequence is CSVVTGETNGYTF. The CDR3 DNA is TGCAGCGTTGTCACAGGGGAGACGAATGGCTACACCTTC.

This clone was observed a handful of times. The chain recombines TRBV7-3 with TRBJ1-1; no reliable D call. Trimming left V 4 bases short and J 1 base short, with 7 bases between. The germline V gene encodes CDR1 SGHTA and CDR2 FQGTGA. The length of the CDR3 is 13 residues. In DNA form, the CDR3 reads TGTGCCAGCAGCTCTCAGCCGAACACTGAAGCTTTCTTT. Translated: CASSSQPNTEAFF. Supplemented by reference TRBV7-3 and TRBJ1-1, the full variable domain reads GAGVSQTPSNKVTEKGKYVELRCDPISGHTALYWYRQSLGQGPEFLIYFQGTGAADDSGLPNDRFFAVRPEGSVSTLKIQRTERGDSAVYLCASSSQPNTEAFFGQGTRLTVV.

V gene TRBV7-8 combines with J gene TRBJ1-3; 9 nucleotides match TRBD1. The germline V gene encodes CDR1 SGHVS and CDR2 FQNEAQ. V lost 5 bases to trimming and J lost 0 bases; unmatched junction nucleotides: 2. There are 15 residues in the CDR3. Here the CDR3 reads CASSIQGASGNTIYF. In DNA form, the CDR3 reads TGTGCCAGCAGCATACAGGGGGCCTCTGGAAACACCATATATTTT.

This clone has only a few counts. The rearrangement links TRBV29-1 to TRBJ2-7; 11 bases agree with TRBD1. This CDR3 spans 13 amino acids. Per the germline V gene, CDR1 is SQVTM and CDR2 is ANQGSEA. Trimming removed 5 bases from V and 1 base from J; junction bases left unmatched: 1. CDR3 bases: TGCAGCGTTCGGGACAGGGGGTCCTACGAGCAGTACTTC. Translating it yields CSVRDRGSYEQYF.

This clone showed up just once. This chain connects TRBV29-1 to TRBJ1-2; D remains ambiguous. This CDR3 has 13 residues. The germline V gene has CDR1 SQVTM and CDR2 ANQGSEA. V was clipped by 2 bases and J by 0 bases, with 7 bases between them. Written as DNA, the CDR3 is TGCAGCGTTGAACTCCTAGCTAACTATGGCTACACCTTC. Amino acid sequence: CSVELLANYGYTF.

The gene calls are TRBV9 and TRBJ1-2, with 7 bases fitting TRBD1. In germline, CDR1 is SGDLS, CDR2 YYNGEE. CDR3 length: 15 amino acids. Trimming cost V 4 bases and J 3 bases; bases outside gene matches: 9. CDR3 coding DNA: TGTGCCAGCAGCACCCCAGGGGGTAACTACTATGGCTACACCTTC. Protein product: CASSTPGGNYYGYTF.

J is TRBJ2-1 and V is TRBV6-1; the D gene is possibly TRBD2 (5 bases). The V gene lost 2 bases and the J gene lost 12 bases, with 14 bases spanning the gap. CDR1 is MNHNS, CDR2 SASEGT, per germline. The CDR3 totals 13 residues. CDR3 nucleotides: TGTGCCAGCAGTGAATCCCGGGATGTAACGCAGTTCTTC. Translated, it gives CASSESRDVTQFF.

The chain employs TRBV30 and TRBJ1-2, with TRBD1 as a possible D gene (5 bases). The CDR3 has 13 residues. Deletions cut 0 bases from V and 5 bases from J, with 10 bases between. Germline V gene sequence: CDR1 GTSNPN, CDR2 SVGIG (reference sequence). CDR3 in amino acids: CAWSVGGGYGYTF. The CDR3 coding sequence is TGTGCCTGGAGTGTTGGGGGTGGTTATGGCTACACCTTC.

The rearrangement uses TRBV6-6 and TRBJ1-4; D is unclear. Germline V gene data show CDR1 as MNHNY and CDR2 as SVGAGI (reference sequence). Trimming removed 6 bases from V and 8 bases from J, with 16 bases in between. CDR3 size: 14 residues. Here the CDR3 DNA reads TGTGCCAGCAGCGCGGGCGGCGCCGGGGAAAAACTGTTTTTT. As protein: CASSAGGAGEKLFF.

This chain links TRBV7-8 with TRBJ1-6; D ambiguous. Germline CDR1 is SGHVS and CDR2 is FQNEAQ. Deletions cut 1 base from V and 0 bases from J, with 13 bases between. There are 18 residues in the CDR3. CDR3 protein: CASSLDWEARSYNSPLHF. In DNA, the CDR3 is TGTGCCAGCAGCTTAGATTGGGAAGCCCGCTCCTATAATTCACCCCTCCACTTT.

The chain uses TRBV18 and TRBJ1-1; D is unresolved. The CDR3 spans 12 residues. Germline CDR1 reads KGHSH; CDR2 reads LQKENI. Trimming took off 6 bases at V and 7 bases at J, with 12 bases between the two ends. CDR3: CASSLSRGEAFF. Written as DNA, the CDR3 is TGTGCCAGCTCGCTTTCCCGCGGTGAAGCTTTCTTT.

This sequence joins TRBV11-3 and TRBJ1-1; a weak D match, TRBD1 (5 bases). Trimming removed 1 base from V and 6 bases from J, with 9 bases in between. Germline CDR1 SGHNT, CDR2 YENEEA. The CDR3 extends over 13 amino acids. CDR3 sequence (DNA): TGTGCCAGCAGCTTAGCTCGGGGGGCTGAAGCTTTCTTT. It is translated as CASSLARGAEAFF.

V is TRBV6-5 and J is TRBJ1-5, with D unclear. Trimming stripped 8 bases from V and 3 bases from J, with 11 bases between. The CDR3 is 13 amino acids. Germline V gives CDR1 MNHEY, CDR2 SVGAGI. DNA for the CDR3: TGTGCCAGCGATCGGCTTATCAATCAGCCCCAGCATTTT. Translating it yields CASDRLINQPQHF.

The chain employs TRBV19 and TRBJ1-5, with 7 nucleotides matching TRBD1. This CDR3 is 15 amino acids long. Germline values: CDR1 LNHDA, CDR2 SQIVND (reference sequence). With V trimmed by 7 bases and J by 7 bases, 13 bases remained unmatched. The CDR3 is CASIPAGTDFQPQHF. Here the CDR3 DNA reads TGTGCCAGTATCCCCGCCGGGACAGATTTCCAGCCCCAGCATTTT.

The chain is built from TRBV9 and TRBJ1-1, with D hard to call. From germline, CDR1 is SGDLS and CDR2 YYNGEE. The V end lost 5 bases, the J end lost 1 base, and 9 bases lay between the germline ends. The CDR3 is 13 residues long. The CDR3 coding sequence is TGTGCCAGCAGTTACGGGAGGAACACTGAAGCTTTCTTT. It codes for CASSYGRNTEAFF. The full variable domain, completed using reference TRBV9 and TRBJ1-1, is DSGVTQTPKHLITATGQRVTLRCSPRSGDLSVYWYQQSLDQGLQFLIQYYNGEERAKGNILERFSAQQFPDLHSELNLSSLELGDSALYFCASSYGRNTEAFFGQGTRLTVV.

Only one count was recorded for this clone. This rearrangement joins TRBV7-2 to TRBJ1-2; D not resolved. The germline V gene has CDR1 SGHTA and CDR2 FQGNSA. The CDR3 extends over 13 amino acids. V dropped 3 bases and J dropped 4 bases, with 9 bases sitting between them. CDR3 nucleotides: TGTGCCAGCAGCTTCTCGGGAGGCTATGGCTACACCTTC. The encoded protein is CASSFSGGYGYTF.

The V and J genes are TRBV7-6 and TRBJ1-1; the D is unclear. This CDR3 comprises 12 residues. Germline-derived CDR1 and CDR2 are SGHVS and FNYEAQ. V lost 5 bases, J lost 7 bases, and 11 bases lay in between. CDR3 amino acids: CASSPLRDEAFF. CDR3 in DNA: TGTGCCAGCAGCCCCCTCCGGGATGAAGCTTTCTTT.

The count of this clone is one. The chain employs TRBV6-4 and TRBJ1-1, with D unclear. Trimming cost V 6 bases and J 1 base, with 6 bases left between them. The germline gives CDR1 MRHNA, CDR2 SNTAGT. The CDR3 contains 12 residues. The CDR3 region has the DNA TGTGCCAGCAGAGGAGGGAACACTGAAGCTTTCTTT. This encodes CASRGGNTEAFF.

The chain couples TRBV11-3 to TRBJ2-2; 10 nucleotides match TRBD1. J was trimmed by 5 bases and V by 4 bases; bases with no gene match: 10. This CDR3 contains 17 residues. In germline, CDR1 is SGHNT, CDR2 YENEEA. This CDR3 reads CASSWAWTGGETGELFF. The CDR3 DNA reads TGTGCCAGCAGCTGGGCCTGGACAGGGGGTGAAACCGGGGAGCTGTTTTTT.

The chain combines TRBV19 with TRBJ2-3; D gene ambiguous. Germline V gene lookup returns CDR1 LNHDA and CDR2 SQIVND (reference sequence). Trimming removed 4 bases at V and 1 base at J, with 12 bases between. CDR3 length: 15 residues. CDR3 DNA: TGTGCCAGTAGTACCGACACCCTTCGCACAGATACGCAGTATTTT. Protein product: CASSTDTLRTDTQYF.

The rearrangement uses TRBV30 and TRBJ1-3; D might be TRBD1 (5 bases). Trimming shortened V by 6 bases and J by 3 bases, and 15 bases separated the two germline ends. The CDR3 runs to 14 residues. Germline loops: CDR1 GTSNPN, CDR2 SVGIG (reference sequence). CDR3 region: CACGGGGGGNTIYF. CDR3 nucleotides: TGTGCCTGCGGGGGGGGAGGAGGTGGAAACACCATATATTTT. The full variable domain, in which reference TRBV30 and TRBJ1-3 provide the parts outside the CDR3, is SQTIHQWPATLVQPVGSPLSLECTVEGTSNPNLYWYRQAAGRGLQLLFYSVGIGQISSEVPQNLSASRPQDRQFILSSKKLLLSDSGFYLCACGGGGGGNTIYFGEGSWLTVV.

The V gene is TRBV6-1, the J gene TRBJ2-3; D possibly corresponds to TRBD2 (7 bases). Looked up from germline, CDR1 is MNHNS and CDR2 is SASEGT. Between the trimmed V and J ends, which lost 2 bases and 2 bases, there was a span of 14 bases. CDR3 length equals 16 residues. The CDR3 loop is CASSEISGGDTDTQYF. CDR3 nucleotide sequence: TGTGCCAGCAGTGAAATATCGGGGGGCGACACAGATACGCAGTATTTT.

In this sample, this clone turned up a few times. The genes are TRBV4-1 and TRBJ2-5; 8 bases agree with TRBD1. V shed 4 bases and J 5 bases; nucleotides not matched to a gene: 15. The CDR3 length is 17 residues. Germline values: CDR1 MGHRA, CDR2 YSYEKL. CDR3 loop: CASSPRWTGTLRETQYF. CDR3 DNA sequence: TGCGCCAGCAGCCCCCGATGGACAGGGACCCTGAGGGAGACCCAGTACTTC.